The clone carrying this T cell receptor (beta chain) was counted between two and nine times. Its antigen is not known. This entry comes from a study of persistence of HIV-infected CD4 T cells. The stimulus was an HIV-1 Gag 15-mer peptide pool, 0.85 to 1 ug/peptide/mL. Sorted nonresponding memory CD4+ T cells were CD40L-negative, CD69-negative, CD45RO-high. Germline V gene sequence: CDR1 LNHDA, CDR2 SQIVND (reference sequence). J was trimmed by 10 bases and V by 5 bases; bases with no gene match: 11. The CDR3 loop spans 15 amino acids. Sequencing used immunoSEQ version 4 in survey mode. Measured with immunoSEQ multiplex PCR; TCRdb has only the in-frame clones, and not every one. Of 30,000 to 45,000 clones in the sample, over 75% were seen once.

Sequenced material: cultured CD4+ T cells from PBMCs, taken from a patient who received antiretroviral therapy. The TCR comes from an adult with HIV. The donor label of this sample is uncertain. The V and J genes are TRBV19 and TRBJ1-6; 7 bases align to TRBD1. CDR3 in DNA: TGTGCCAGTAGTCACCTCCGGGACAGACTCTCACCCCTCCACTTT. It translates to CASSHLRDRLSPLHF.